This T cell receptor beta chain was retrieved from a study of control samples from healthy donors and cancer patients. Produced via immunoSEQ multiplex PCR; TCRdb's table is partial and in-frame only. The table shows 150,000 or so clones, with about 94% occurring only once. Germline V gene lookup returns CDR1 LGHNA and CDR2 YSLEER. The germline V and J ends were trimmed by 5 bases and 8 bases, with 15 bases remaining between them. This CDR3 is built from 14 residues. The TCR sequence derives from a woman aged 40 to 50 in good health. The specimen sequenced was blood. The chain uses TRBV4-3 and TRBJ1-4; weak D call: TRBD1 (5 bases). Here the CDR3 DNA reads TGCGCCAGCAGCTCCCGGGGGGGGTCCGAAAAACTGTTTTTT. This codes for CASSSRGGSEKLFF.